In its sample, the clone carrying this T cell receptor (beta chain) was seen many times. This record comes from a study of T cell repertoires in cytomegalovirus infection. For the study at large: CMV infection and matching HLA type were both indicated by public TCR beta signatures.

TCRdb reprocessed the reads via MiXCR and lists one record per CDR3 protein. The sample has about 490,000 distinct CDR3 sequences; 16% are singletons. The CDR3 totals 15 residues. Trimming at V came to 6 bases and at J to 3 bases, leaving 7 bases not matched to a gene. Looked up from germline, CDR1 is SNHLY and CDR2 is FYNNEI. This chain joins TRBV2 and TRBJ2-5; 10 nucleotides agree with TRBD2. Sequencing was carried out using CD8+ T cells from PBMCs. This TCR came from a human donor in good health (CMV status not recorded). Some clones in this sample may be carry-over from other donors' samples. This CDR3 reads CASSPPLAGKETQYF. CDR3 DNA sequence: TGTGCCAGCAGCCCACCACTAGCGGGGAAAGAGACCCAGTACTTC.